The sequence of this TCR beta chain was determined in a study of shared clonotypes between healthy human individuals. Study details: Contributing individuals were two females and a few males aged 18 to 49. For every donor, three CD4 naive, three CD4 memory, two CD8 naive and one CD8 memory plates were used.

CD45RO negativity and positive selection for CCR7 defined naive CD8 cells, a population that excluded terminally differentiated effector memory CD45RA+ cells. Every subset's genomic DNA went evenly onto several immunoSEQ plates. Clones were read by immunoSEQ multiplex PCR, and TCRdb kept only the in-frame ones, dropping some. The table shows just over 2,000,000 clones, with approximately 95% occurring only once. CDR3 length: 15 amino acids. Trimming took 4 bases from V and 4 from J; bases not matched to a gene: 7. CDR1 is PRHDT and CDR2 is FYEKMQ in the germline V gene (reference sequence). This TCR derives from a man aged 18 to 30 in good health. Input material: naive CD8+ T cells sorted from blood. The chain links TRBV13 to TRBJ1-1; 9 positions agree with TRBD1. CDR3: CASSSTGGPGTEAFF. In DNA, the CDR3 is TGTGCCAGCAGCTCTACAGGGGGCCCCGGCACTGAAGCTTTCTTT.